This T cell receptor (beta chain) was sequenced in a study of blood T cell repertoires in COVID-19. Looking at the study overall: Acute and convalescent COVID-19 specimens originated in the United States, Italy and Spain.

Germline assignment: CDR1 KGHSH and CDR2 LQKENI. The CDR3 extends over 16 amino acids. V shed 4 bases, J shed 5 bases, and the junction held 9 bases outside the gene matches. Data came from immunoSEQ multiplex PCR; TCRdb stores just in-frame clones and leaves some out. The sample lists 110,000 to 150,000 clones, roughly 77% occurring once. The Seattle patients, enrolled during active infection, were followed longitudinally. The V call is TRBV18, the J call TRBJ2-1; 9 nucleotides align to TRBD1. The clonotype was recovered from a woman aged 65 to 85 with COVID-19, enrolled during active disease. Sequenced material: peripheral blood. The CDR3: CASSQPQGARNNEQFF. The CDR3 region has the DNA TGTGCCAGCTCACAGCCACAGGGGGCGCGGAACAATGAGCAGTTCTTC.